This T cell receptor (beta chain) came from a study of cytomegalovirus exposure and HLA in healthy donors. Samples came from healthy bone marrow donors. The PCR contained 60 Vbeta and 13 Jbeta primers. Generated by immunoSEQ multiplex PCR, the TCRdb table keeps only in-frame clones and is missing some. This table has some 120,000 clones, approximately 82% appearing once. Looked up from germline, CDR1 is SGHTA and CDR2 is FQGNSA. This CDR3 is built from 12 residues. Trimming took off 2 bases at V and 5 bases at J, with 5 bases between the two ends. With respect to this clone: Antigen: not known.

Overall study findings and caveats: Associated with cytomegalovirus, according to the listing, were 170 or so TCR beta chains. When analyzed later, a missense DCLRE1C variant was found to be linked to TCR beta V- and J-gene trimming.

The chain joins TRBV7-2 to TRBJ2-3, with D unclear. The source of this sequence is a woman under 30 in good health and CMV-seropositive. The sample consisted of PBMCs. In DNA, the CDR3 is TGTGCCAGCAGCTTACAGGTAGATACGCAGTATTTT. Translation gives CASSLQVDTQYF.